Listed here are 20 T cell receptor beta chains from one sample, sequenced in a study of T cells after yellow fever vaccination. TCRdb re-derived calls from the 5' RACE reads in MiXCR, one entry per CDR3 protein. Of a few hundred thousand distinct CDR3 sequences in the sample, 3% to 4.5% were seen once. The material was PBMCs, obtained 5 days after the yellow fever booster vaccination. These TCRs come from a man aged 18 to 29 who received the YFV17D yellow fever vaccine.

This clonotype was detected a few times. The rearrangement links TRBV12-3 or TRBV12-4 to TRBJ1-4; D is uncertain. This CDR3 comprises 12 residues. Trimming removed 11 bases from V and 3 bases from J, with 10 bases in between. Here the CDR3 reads CACGEANEKLFF. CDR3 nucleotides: TGTGCCTGTGGGGAGGCTAATGAAAAACTGTTTTTT.

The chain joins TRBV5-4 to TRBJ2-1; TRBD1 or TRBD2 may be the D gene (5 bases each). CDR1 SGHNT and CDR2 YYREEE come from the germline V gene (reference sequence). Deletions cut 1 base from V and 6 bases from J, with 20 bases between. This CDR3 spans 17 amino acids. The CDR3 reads CASSLSPEAGLGNEQFF. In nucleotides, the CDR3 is TGTGCCAGCAGCTTGTCCCCGGAGGCAGGGCTGGGCAATGAGCAGTTCTTC.

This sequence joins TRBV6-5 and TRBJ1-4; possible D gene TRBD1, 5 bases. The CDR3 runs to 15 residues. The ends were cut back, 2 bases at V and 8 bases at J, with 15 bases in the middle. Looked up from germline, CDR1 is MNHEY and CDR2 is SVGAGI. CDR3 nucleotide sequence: TGTGCCAGCAGTTACGTTCGAAGGGGAGAGGAAAAACTGTTTTTT. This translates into CASSYVRRGEEKLFF.

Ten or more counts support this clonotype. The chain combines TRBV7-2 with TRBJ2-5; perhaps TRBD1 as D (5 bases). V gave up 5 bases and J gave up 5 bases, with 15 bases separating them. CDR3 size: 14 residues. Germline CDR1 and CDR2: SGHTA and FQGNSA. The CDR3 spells CASSPQGGPETQYF. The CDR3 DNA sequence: TGTGCCAGCAGCCCCCAGGGCGGTCCCGAGACCCAGTACTTC.

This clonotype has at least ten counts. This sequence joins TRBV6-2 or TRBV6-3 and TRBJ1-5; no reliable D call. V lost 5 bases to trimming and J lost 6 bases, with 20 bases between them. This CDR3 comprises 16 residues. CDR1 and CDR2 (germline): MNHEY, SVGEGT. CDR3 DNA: TGTGCCAGCAGTCTAAGACTCGGAGGACGAGGTCAGCCCCAGCATTTT. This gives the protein CASSLRLGGRGQPQHF.

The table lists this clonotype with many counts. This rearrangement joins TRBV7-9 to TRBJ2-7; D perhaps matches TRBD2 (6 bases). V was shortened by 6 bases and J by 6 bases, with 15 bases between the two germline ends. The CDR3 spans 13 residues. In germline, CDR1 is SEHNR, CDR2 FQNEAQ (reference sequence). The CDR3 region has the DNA TGTGCCAGCAGTCCACCAGGGCGGGGCGAGCAGTACGTC. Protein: CASSPPGRGEQYV.

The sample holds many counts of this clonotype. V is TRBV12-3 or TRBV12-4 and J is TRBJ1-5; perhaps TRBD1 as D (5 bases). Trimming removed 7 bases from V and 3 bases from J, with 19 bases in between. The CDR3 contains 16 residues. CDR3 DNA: TGTGCCAGCAAACCGGCCCTGAGGGGTAACAATCAGCCCCAGCATTTT. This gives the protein CASKPALRGNNQPQHF.

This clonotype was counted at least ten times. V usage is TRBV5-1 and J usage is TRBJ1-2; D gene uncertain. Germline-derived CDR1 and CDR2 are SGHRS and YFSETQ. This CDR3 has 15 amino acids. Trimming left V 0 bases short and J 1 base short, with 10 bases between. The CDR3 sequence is CASSLERRNNYGYTF. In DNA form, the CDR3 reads TGCGCCAGCAGCTTGGAACGGCGAAATAACTATGGCTACACCTTC.

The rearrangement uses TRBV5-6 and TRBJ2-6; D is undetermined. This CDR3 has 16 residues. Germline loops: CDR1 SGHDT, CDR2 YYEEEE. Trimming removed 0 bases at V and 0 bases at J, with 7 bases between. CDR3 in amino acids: CASSLGPSSGANVLTF. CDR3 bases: TGTGCCAGCAGCTTGGGGCCCAGCTCTGGGGCCAACGTCCTGACTTTC.

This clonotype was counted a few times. DNA for the CDR3: TGCGCCAGCAGCCCACGGGAGGTAAATAATGAAAAACTGTTTTTT. Translating it yields CASSPREVNNEKLFF. The chain carries TRBV4-1 and TRBJ1-4; D unresolved. From germline, CDR1 is MGHRA and CDR2 YSYEKL. Trimming removed 4 bases from V and 4 bases from J, with 13 bases in between. This CDR3 comprises 15 residues.

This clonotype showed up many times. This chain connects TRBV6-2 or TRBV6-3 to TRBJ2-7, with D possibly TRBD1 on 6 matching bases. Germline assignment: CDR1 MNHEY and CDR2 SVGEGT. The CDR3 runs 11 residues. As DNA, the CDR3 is TGTGCTTCAGGGGTCAGCTACGAGCAGTACTTC. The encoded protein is CASGVSYEQYF.

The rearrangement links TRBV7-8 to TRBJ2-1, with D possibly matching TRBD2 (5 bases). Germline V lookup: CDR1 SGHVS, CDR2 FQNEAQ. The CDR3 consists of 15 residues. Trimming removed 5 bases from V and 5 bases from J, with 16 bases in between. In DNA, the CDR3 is TGTGCCAGCAGCCCGAAGCGGACGGAAAACAATGAGCAGTTCTTC. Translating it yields CASSPKRTENNEQFF.

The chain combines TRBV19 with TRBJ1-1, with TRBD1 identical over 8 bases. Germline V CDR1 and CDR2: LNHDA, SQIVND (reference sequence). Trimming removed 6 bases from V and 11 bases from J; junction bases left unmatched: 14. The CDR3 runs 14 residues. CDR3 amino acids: CASRGSGGAGEAFF. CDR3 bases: TGTGCCAGTAGAGGTTCAGGGGGCGCAGGTGAGGCTTTCTTT.

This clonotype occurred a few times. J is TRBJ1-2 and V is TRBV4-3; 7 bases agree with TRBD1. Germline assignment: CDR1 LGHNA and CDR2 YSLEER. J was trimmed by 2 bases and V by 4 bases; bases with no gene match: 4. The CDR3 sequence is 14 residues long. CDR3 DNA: TGCGCCAGCAGCCCACAGGGGTTGAACTATGGCTACACCTTC. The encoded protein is CASSPQGLNYGYTF.

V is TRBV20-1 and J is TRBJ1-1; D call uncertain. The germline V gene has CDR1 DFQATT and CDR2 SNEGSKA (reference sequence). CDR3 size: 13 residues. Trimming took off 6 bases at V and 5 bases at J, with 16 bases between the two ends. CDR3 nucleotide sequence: TGCAGTGCCACAACCCCCGGGCGGACTGAAGCTTTCTTT. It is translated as CSATTPGRTEAFF.

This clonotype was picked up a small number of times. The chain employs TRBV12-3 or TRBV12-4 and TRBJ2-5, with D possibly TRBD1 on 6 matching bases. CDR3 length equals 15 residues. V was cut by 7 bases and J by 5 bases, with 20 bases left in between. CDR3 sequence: CASNWGRGQGETQYF. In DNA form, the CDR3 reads TGTGCCAGCAATTGGGGTAGGGGCCAGGGGGAGACCCAGTACTTC.

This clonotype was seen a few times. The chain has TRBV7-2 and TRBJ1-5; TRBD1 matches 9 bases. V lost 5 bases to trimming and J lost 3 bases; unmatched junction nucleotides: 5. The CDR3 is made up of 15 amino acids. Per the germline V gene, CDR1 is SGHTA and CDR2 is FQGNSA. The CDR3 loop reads CASSPGQGYNQPQHF. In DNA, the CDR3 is TGTGCCAGCAGCCCGGGACAGGGCTACAATCAGCCCCAGCATTTT.

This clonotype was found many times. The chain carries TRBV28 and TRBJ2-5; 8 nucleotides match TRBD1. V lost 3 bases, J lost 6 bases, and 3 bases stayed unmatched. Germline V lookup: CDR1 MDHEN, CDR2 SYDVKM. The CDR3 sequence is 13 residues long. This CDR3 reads CASSLSGGQTQYF. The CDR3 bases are TGTGCCAGCAGTTTGTCAGGGGGCCAGACCCAGTACTTC.

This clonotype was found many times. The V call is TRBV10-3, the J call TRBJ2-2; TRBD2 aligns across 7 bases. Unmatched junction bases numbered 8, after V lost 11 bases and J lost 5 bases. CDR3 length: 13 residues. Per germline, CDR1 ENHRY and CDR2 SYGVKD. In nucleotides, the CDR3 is TGTGCCGCAGGGAGGGAAGGAACCGGGGAGCTGTTTTTT. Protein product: CAAGREGTGELFF.

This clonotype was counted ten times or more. The CDR3 DNA reads as TGTGCCAGCAGTTCAGGGGCCAACACAGATACGCAGTATTTT. Its translation: CASSSGANTDTQYF. The rearrangement uses TRBV12-3 or TRBV12-4 and TRBJ2-3; D is possibly TRBD1 (6 bases). The CDR3 extends over 14 amino acids. V was cut by 4 bases and J by 2 bases, with 10 bases left in between.